This TCR beta chain is from a study of technical replicates of blood from several donors. Sequenced by immunoSEQ multiplex PCR; TCRdb stores in-frame clones only, minus some. The repertoire has roughly 62,000 clones, over 85% of them found once; the top ten carry less than 3.5%. This CDR3 comprises 16 residues. Looked up from germline, CDR1 is SGHVS and CDR2 is FNYEAQ. J gave up 7 bases and V 2 bases, and 13 bases lay outside the gene matches. Material: PBMCs. V is TRBV7-6 and J is TRBJ2-5; TRBD2 agrees at 7 bases. This TCR was sampled from a human donor in good health. Some clones in this sample may be carry-over from other donors' samples. The CDR3 DNA sequence: TGTGCCAGCAGCTTATCTAGCGGCCTTGCTGGTCGGACCCAGTACTTC. Translation: CASSLSSGLAGRTQYF.